The 15 T cell receptor beta chains given below trace back to one sample, sequenced in a study of T cells in Graves' hyperthyroidism and ophthalmopathy. Using RNA transcripts as the source, TCR beta CDR3 regions were amplified. During a first-round RT-PCR of the TCR CDR3, the HTBI primer set was used. TCRdb redid the calling of the multiplex PCR reads with MiXCR, one entry per CDR3 protein. Of hundreds of thousands of distinct CDR3 sequences listed, about 15% are singletons. Sample: blood. These receptors came from a woman in her 40s with Graves' ophthalmopathy.

The V gene is TRBV14, the J gene TRBJ2-7; possible D gene TRBD1, 6 bases. V was clipped by 4 bases and J by 2 bases, with 12 bases between them. This CDR3 contains 14 residues. CDR1 and CDR2 (germline): SGHDN, FVKESK. The CDR3 region is CASSRYRAPYEQYF. The CDR3 DNA reads TGTGCCAGCAGCCGATACAGGGCACCCTACGAGCAGTACTTC.

This chain joins TRBV28 and TRBJ1-6; D unresolved. The CDR3 spans 14 residues. V lost 8 bases, J lost 9 bases, and 17 bases lay in between. Germline CDR1 MDHEN, CDR2 SYDVKM. CDR3 DNA sequence: TGTGCCAGCTACGCGGGTGGGTCCGGTTCACCCCTCCACTTT. Its protein is CASYAGGSGSPLHF.

Many counts were recorded for this clonotype. The chain carries TRBV29-1 and TRBJ1-3, with a weak D call TRBD1 (5 bases). CDR3 size: 12 residues. The V end was cut by 6 bases, the J end by 4 bases, with 10 bases between. Germline loops: CDR1 SQVTM, CDR2 ANQGSEA. The CDR3 region has the DNA TGCAGCGTGCAGGGTGAAGGAAACACCATATATTTT. This codes for CSVQGEGNTIYF.

This clonotype was counted many times. The V gene is TRBV19, the J gene TRBJ1-3; D ambiguous. CDR3 size: 14 residues. V was pared by 7 bases and J by 0 bases, with 10 bases between. In germline, CDR1 is LNHDA, CDR2 SQIVND (reference sequence). The CDR3 is CASTYESSGNTIYF. CDR3 coding DNA: TGTGCCAGTACCTACGAGAGCTCTGGAAACACCATATATTTT.

This clonotype was picked up many times. This chain connects TRBV28 to TRBJ1-3; no clear D. The CDR3 is 12 amino acids. Germline lookup yields CDR1 MDHEN and CDR2 SYDVKM. Trimming took 5 bases from V and 7 from J, leaving 9 bases between them. Written as DNA, the CDR3 is TGTGCCAGCAGTACCAAAGGGAACACCATATATTTT. This encodes CASSTKGNTIYF.

This clonotype was picked up many times. The rearrangement uses TRBV30 and TRBJ1-2; D is possibly TRBD1 (6 bases). Germline CDR1 GTSNPN, CDR2 SVGIG (reference sequence). The CDR3 is made up of 12 amino acids. The CDR3 here is CATNRDLYGYTF. CDR3 bases: TGTGCTACAAACAGGGACCTCTATGGCTACACCTTC.

This clonotype was recorded a few times. The chain is built from TRBV12-3 or TRBV12-4 and TRBJ1-3, with D possibly matching TRBD1 (6 bases). The CDR3 spans 15 residues. V lost 4 bases and J 0 bases, leaving 10 bases between the germline ends. CDR3 protein: CASSSGANSGNTIYF. In nucleotides, the CDR3 is TGTGCCAGCAGTTCGGGGGCGAACTCTGGAAACACCATATATTTT.

The chain carries TRBV7-9 and TRBJ1-1; no reliable D call. V was trimmed by 5 bases and J by 1 base, leaving 8 bases between them. The CDR3 runs 13 residues. Germline V gives CDR1 SEHNR, CDR2 FQNEAQ (reference sequence). CDR3 loop: CASSKPGNTEAFF. The CDR3, as DNA: TGTGCCAGCAGCAAACCGGGGAACACTGAAGCTTTCTTT. The full variable domain, its missing parts supplied by reference TRBV7-9 and TRBJ1-1, is DTGVSQNPRHKITKRGQNVTFRCDPISEHNRLYWYRQTLGQGPEFLTYFQNEAQLEKSRLLSDRFSAERPKGSFSTLEIQRTEQGDSAMYLCASSKPGNTEAFFGQGTRLTVV.

The sample holds many counts of this clonotype. The gene calls are TRBV2 and TRBJ2-7; tentatively, D is TRBD1 (6 bases). The V end lost 7 bases, the J end lost 5 bases, and 18 bases lay between the germline ends. CDR3 size: 14 residues. The germline CDR1 and CDR2 sequences are SNHLY and FYNNEI. The CDR3 region has the DNA TGTGCCAGCATTCGAACAGCAGGGACACACGAGCAGTACTTC. Its translation: CASIRTAGTHEQYF.

This sequence joins TRBV28 and TRBJ2-5; 7 nucleotides match TRBD1. This CDR3 has 18 residues. After removal of 4 bases from V and 3 bases from J, the junction contained 17 bases not matched to a gene. From germline, CDR1 is MDHEN and CDR2 SYDVKM. The CDR3 spells CASSYLFLRDRAEETQYF. In nucleotides, the CDR3 is TGTGCCAGCAGTTACCTTTTCCTCCGGGACAGAGCTGAAGAGACCCAGTACTTC.

This clonotype has a handful of counts. This sequence joins TRBV6-2 or TRBV6-3 and TRBJ1-3; a weak D match, TRBD1 (6 bases). Trimming left V 2 bases short and J 0 bases short, with 17 bases between. Germline CDR1 and CDR2: MNHEY and SVGEGT. This CDR3 has 18 amino acids. CDR3 in amino acids: CASSYPADRLRSGNTIYF. CDR3 nucleotide sequence: TGTGCCAGCAGTTACCCAGCCGACAGGCTACGCTCTGGAAACACCATATATTTT.

In DNA, the CDR3 is TGCGCCAGCAGCTCTGGGCTGACAGGGAGGAACTACGAGCAGTACTTC. Protein product: CASSSGLTGRNYEQYF. The chain has TRBV5-1 and TRBJ2-7, with a possible D match to TRBD1 (7 bases). Germline CDR1 is SGHRS and CDR2 is YFSETQ. V was trimmed by 3 bases and J by 3 bases, leaving 19 bases between them. The CDR3 runs 16 residues.

This clonotype has at least ten counts. This chain links TRBV10-3 with TRBJ2-5, with TRBD2 identical over 10 bases. The CDR3 totals 14 residues. The junction had 8 bases not matched to a gene; V was cut back by 9 bases and J by 4 bases. Germline V CDR1 and CDR2: ENHRY, SYGVKD. The CDR3 DNA reads TGTGCCATAGCGGGAGGGGCTGTTGGAGAGACCCAGTACTTC. Protein sequence: CAIAGGAVGETQYF.

At least ten counts were recorded for this clonotype. CDR3 nucleotide sequence: TGTGCCAGCAGTCCTTGGGAAGCCTACGAGCAGTACTTC. Its protein is CASSPWEAYEQYF. This chain joins TRBV25-1 and TRBJ2-7; D unclear. Germline V lookup: CDR1 MGHDK, CDR2 SYGVNS. The CDR3 runs to 13 residues. The V gene lost 5 bases and the J gene lost 2 bases, with 10 bases spanning the gap.

This clonotype was seen ten or more times. This chain connects TRBV19 to TRBJ2-7; perhaps TRBD1 as D (5 bases). Germline V gene lookup returns CDR1 LNHDA and CDR2 SQIVND (reference sequence). The CDR3 covers 14 residues. V was shortened by 6 bases and J by 0 bases, with 12 bases between the two germline ends. This chain's CDR3 is CASSRDSNSYEQYF. The CDR3 DNA sequence: TGTGCCAGTAGCAGGGATTCCAACTCCTACGAGCAGTACTTC.